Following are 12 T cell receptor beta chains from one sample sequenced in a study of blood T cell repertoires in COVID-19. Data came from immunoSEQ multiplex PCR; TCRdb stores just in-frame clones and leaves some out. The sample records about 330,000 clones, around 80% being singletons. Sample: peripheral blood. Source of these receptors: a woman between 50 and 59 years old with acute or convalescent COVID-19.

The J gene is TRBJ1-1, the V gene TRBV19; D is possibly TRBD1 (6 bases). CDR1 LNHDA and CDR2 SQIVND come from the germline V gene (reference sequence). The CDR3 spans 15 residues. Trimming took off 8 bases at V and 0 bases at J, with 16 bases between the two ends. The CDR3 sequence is CASLQGNLMNTEAFF. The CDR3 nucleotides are TGTGCCAGTTTACAGGGCAACCTCATGAACACTGAAGCTTTCTTT.

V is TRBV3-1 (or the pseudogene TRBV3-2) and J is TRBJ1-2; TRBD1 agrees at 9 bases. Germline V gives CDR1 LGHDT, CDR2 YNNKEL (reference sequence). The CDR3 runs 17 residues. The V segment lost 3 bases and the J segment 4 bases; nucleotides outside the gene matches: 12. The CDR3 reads CASSHTTLQGAGYGYTF. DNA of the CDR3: TGTGCCAGCAGCCATACCACCCTACAGGGGGCGGGCTATGGCTACACCTTC.

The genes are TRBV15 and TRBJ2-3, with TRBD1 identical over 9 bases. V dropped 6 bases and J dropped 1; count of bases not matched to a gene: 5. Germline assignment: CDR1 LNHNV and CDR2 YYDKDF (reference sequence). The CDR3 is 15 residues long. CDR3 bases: TGTGCCACCAGGGACAGGGGCCTCGGCACAGATACGCAGTATTTT. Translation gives CATRDRGLGTDTQYF.

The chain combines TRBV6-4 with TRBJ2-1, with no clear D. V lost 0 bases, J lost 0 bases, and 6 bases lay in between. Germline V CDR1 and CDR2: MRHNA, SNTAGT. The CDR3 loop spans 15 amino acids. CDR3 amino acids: CASSDSVDSYNEQFF. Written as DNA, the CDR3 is TGTGCCAGCAGTGACTCAGTAGACTCCTACAATGAGCAGTTCTTC.

The CDR3 nucleotides are TGTGCCAGCAGCCAAGGAGGGCCGAGCACAGATACGCAGTATTTT. This sequence encodes CASSQGGPSTDTQYF. The rearrangement links TRBV7-2 to TRBJ2-3; maybe TRBD2 (6 bases). V lost 5 bases and J lost 0, with 12 bases in between. The CDR3 has 15 residues. CDR1 is SGHTA and CDR2 is FQGNSA in the germline V gene.

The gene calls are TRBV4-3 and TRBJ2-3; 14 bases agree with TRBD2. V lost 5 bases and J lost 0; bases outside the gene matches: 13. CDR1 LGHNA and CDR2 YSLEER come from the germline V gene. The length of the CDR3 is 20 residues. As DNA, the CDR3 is TGCGCCAGCAGCGAAAGCCCGCGACTAGCGGGAGGGATTAGCACAGATACGCAGTATTTT. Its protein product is CASSESPRLAGGISTDTQYF.

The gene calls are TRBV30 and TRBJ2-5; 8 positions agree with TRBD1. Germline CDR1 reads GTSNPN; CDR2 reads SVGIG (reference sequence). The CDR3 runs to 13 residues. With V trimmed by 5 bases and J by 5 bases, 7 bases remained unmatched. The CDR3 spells CAWVGQAGETQYF. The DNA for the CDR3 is TGTGCCTGGGTGGGACAGGCCGGGGAGACCCAGTACTTC.

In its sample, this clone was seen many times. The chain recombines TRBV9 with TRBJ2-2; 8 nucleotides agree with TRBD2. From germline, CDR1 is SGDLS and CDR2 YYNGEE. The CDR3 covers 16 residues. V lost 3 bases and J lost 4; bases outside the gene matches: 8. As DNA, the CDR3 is TGTGCCAGCAGCGGTCGACTAGCGACCGTCACCGGGGAGCTGTTTTTT. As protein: CASSGRLATVTGELFF.

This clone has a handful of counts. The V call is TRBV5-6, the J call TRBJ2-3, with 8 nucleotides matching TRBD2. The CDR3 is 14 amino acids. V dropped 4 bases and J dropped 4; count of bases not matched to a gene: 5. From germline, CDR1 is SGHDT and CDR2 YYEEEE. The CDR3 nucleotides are TGTGCCAGCAGCATGACTAGCGTCCCAGATACGCAGTATTTT. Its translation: CASSMTSVPDTQYF.

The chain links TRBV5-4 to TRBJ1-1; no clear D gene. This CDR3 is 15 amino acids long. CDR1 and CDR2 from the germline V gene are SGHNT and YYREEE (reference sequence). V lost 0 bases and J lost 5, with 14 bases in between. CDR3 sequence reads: CASSLGYGRRTEAFF. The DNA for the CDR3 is TGTGCCAGCAGCTTGGGATACGGGAGGAGGACTGAAGCTTTCTTT.

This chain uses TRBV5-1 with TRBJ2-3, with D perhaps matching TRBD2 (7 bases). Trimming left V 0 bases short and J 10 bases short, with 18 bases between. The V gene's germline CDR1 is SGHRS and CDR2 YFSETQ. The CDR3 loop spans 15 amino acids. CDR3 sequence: CASSLEAGAPIAQYF. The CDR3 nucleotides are TGCGCCAGCAGCTTGGAGGCGGGGGCCCCAATCGCGCAGTATTTT. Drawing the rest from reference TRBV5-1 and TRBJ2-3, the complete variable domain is KAGVTQTPRYLIKTRGQQVTLSCSPISGHRSVSWYQQTPGQGLQFLFEYFSETQRNKGNFPGRFSGRQFSNSRSEMNVSTLELGDSALYLCASSLEAGAPIAQYFGPGTRLTVL.

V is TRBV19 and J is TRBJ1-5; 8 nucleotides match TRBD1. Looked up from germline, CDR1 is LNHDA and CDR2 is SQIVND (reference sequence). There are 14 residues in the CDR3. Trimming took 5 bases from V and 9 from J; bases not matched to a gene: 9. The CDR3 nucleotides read TGTGCCAGTAGTCCAGGGGACAGGTCGGGGCCCCAGCATTTT. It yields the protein CASSPGDRSGPQHF.